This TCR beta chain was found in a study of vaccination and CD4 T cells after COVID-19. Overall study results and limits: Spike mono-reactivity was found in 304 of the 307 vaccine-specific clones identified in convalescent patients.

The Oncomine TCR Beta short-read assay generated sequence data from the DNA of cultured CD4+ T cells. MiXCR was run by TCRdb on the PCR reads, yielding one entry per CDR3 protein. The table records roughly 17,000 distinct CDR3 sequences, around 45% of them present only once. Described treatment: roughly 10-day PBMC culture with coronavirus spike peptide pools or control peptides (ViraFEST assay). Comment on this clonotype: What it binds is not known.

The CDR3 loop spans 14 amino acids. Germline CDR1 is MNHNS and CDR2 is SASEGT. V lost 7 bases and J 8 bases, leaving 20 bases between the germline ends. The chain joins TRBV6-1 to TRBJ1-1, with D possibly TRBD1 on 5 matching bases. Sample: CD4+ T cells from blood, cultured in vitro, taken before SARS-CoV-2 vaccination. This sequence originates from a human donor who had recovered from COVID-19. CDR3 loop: CASKRAGGVGEAFF. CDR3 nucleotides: TGTGCCAGCAAACGGGCGGGGGGTGTAGGAGAAGCTTTCTTT.